Given below is one T cell receptor (beta chain) in context. What it recognizes is unknown. The data derive from a study of CD8+CD57+ T cells in acquired aplastic anemia. At the level of the study: An average of about 3.2 ug of DNA was obtained from sorted CD4+ and CD8+ cells.

Only patients with CD8+CD57+ cell expansion on flow cytometry were chosen for sequencing. Patients uniformly had severe acquired aplastic anemia. Between the trimmed V and J ends, which lost 5 bases and 5 bases, there was a span of 12 bases. The CDR3 runs to 13 residues. Germline V lookup: CDR1 SGHTA, CDR2 FQGNSA. Study-wide findings and caveats: Overlapping CD8+ CDR3 repertoires of patients and controls contained under 35 shared sequences.

Genomic DNA acted as the template from which TCR beta VDJ combination and CDR3 sequence profiling were carried out. TCRdb redid the calling of the reads with MiXCR, one entry per CDR3 protein. The data hold 100,000 to 150,000 distinct CDR3 sequences, with approximately 41% observed a single time. The specimen was sorted CD4+, CD8+, or CD8+CD57+ T cells (not recorded which) from PBMCs. The chain carries TRBV7-2 and TRBJ1-1; no firm D call. The sequence was collected from a human donor with aplastic anemia. The CDR3 region has the DNA TGTGCCAGCAGCAAAACTCTGGGAACTGAAGCTTTCTTT. This encodes CASSKTLGTEAFF.